These 32 T cell receptor beta chains share one sample of origin, sequenced in a study of blood T cell repertoires in COVID-19. Produced via immunoSEQ multiplex PCR; TCRdb's table is partial and in-frame only. The sample gives a few hundred thousand clones, 80% to 90% of which show up once; roughly 21% is in the top ten. Sequencing was performed on peripheral blood. These receptors all stem from a man aged 30-40 years with active or convalescent COVID-19.

The chain recombines TRBV5-1 with TRBJ1-1; 9 bases match TRBD1. The ends lost 3 bases at V and 2 bases at J; junction bases unmatched: 2. The CDR3 spans 14 residues. CDR1 is SGHRS, CDR2 YFSETQ, per germline. CDR3 amino acids: CASSSQGANTEAFF. The CDR3 DNA sequence: TGCGCCAGCAGCTCACAGGGGGCTAACACTGAAGCTTTCTTT.

V usage is TRBV5-6 and J usage is TRBJ1-4; D not certain. The germline V and J ends were trimmed by 5 bases and 3 bases, with 14 bases remaining between them. The length of the CDR3 is 15 residues. Germline CDR1 reads SGHDT; CDR2 reads YYEEEE. CDR3 loop: CASRTTGRANEKLFF. The CDR3 bases are TGTGCCAGCAGAACCACGGGTCGGGCTAATGAAAAACTGTTTTTT.

The J gene is TRBJ2-5, the V gene TRBV6-2 or TRBV6-3, with D perhaps matching TRBD2 (6 bases). This CDR3 is 13 amino acids long. Germline CDR1 MNHEY, CDR2 SVGEGT. Trimming shortened V by 5 bases and J by 1 base, and 8 bases separated the two germline ends. Here the CDR3 reads CASSRRAQETQYF. DNA for the CDR3: TGTGCCAGCAGTCGGAGGGCCCAAGAGACCCAGTACTTC.

The gene calls are TRBV10-3 and TRBJ2-1; 9 bases align to TRBD2. CDR3 length: 15 residues. Germline lookup yields CDR1 ENHRY and CDR2 SYGVKD. Trimming cost V 7 bases and J 7 bases; bases outside gene matches: 11. The chain's CDR3 is CAINSLAGASNEQFF. CDR3 nucleotides: TGTGCCATCAACTCATTAGCGGGAGCGTCGAATGAGCAGTTCTTC.

This clone has a handful of counts. The chain recombines TRBV5-1 with TRBJ1-1, with a possible D match to TRBD1 (6 bases). CDR3 length equals 14 residues. V was shortened by 5 bases and J by 0 bases, with 11 bases between the two germline ends. The germline CDR1 and CDR2 sequences are SGHRS and YFSETQ. As DNA, the CDR3 is TGCGCCAGCAGGCTGGACAGTTTGAACACTGAAGCTTTCTTT. Its protein product is CASRLDSLNTEAFF.

This clone was found a few times. V and J are TRBV7-8 and TRBJ2-7; D is possibly TRBD1 (5 bases). Looked up from germline, CDR1 is SGHVS and CDR2 is FQNEAQ. V was trimmed by 4 bases and J by 2 bases, leaving 12 bases between them. The CDR3 contains 14 residues. CDR3 sequence reads: CASSSWGGTYEQYF. DNA for the CDR3: TGTGCCAGCAGCTCCTGGGGCGGCACCTACGAGCAGTACTTC.

CDR3 DNA: TGTGCCAGCAGCCCACCGGGACTAGCTAGGGTCGGGGAGACCCAGTACTTC. Amino acid sequence: CASSPPGLARVGETQYF. This chain links TRBV7-2 with TRBJ2-5; TRBD2 matches 9 bases. V was clipped by 5 bases and J by 5 bases; unmatched bases: 15. Germline CDR1 reads SGHTA; CDR2 reads FQGNSA. The CDR3 spans 17 residues. Full variable domain (remainder filled in from reference TRBV7-2 and TRBJ2-5): GAGVSQSPSNKVTEKGKDVELRCDPISGHTALYWYRQSLGQGLEFLIYFQGNSAPDKSGLPSDRFSAERTGGSVSTLTIQRTQQEDSAVYLCASSPPGLARVGETQYFGPGTRLLVL.

The chain has TRBV5-1 and TRBJ1-5, with 7 bases aligning to TRBD1. Germline V lookup: CDR1 SGHRS, CDR2 YFSETQ. Losses at the gene ends were 4 bases for V and 7 bases for J; bases not matched to a gene: 14. The CDR3 runs to 16 residues. CDR3 region: CASSLDDRVTRQPQHF. The DNA of the CDR3 is TGCGCCAGCAGCCTGGACGACAGGGTGACGAGGCAGCCCCAGCATTTT.

V is TRBV30 and J is TRBJ1-1, with 7 bases that match TRBD1. This CDR3 contains 14 residues. Germline V gene data show CDR1 as GTSNPN and CDR2 as SVGIG (reference sequence). Trimming cost V 2 bases and J 0 bases; bases outside gene matches: 3. This CDR3 is CAWSQGVVNTEAFF. For the CDR3, the DNA is TGTGCCTGGAGTCAGGGGGTGGTGAACACTGAAGCTTTCTTT.

This clone was seen just once. Within the sample, other DNA sequences also encode this same CDR3. The gene calls are TRBV28 and TRBJ2-7; D remains unclear. This CDR3 has 11 residues. Trimming removed 2 bases from V and 4 bases from J, with 3 bases in between. CDR1 and CDR2 from the germline V gene are MDHEN and SYDVKM. Here the CDR3 reads CASSLEYEQYF. CDR3 DNA: TGTGCCAGCAGTTTAGAGTACGAGCAGTACTTC.

This clone came up a few times. This CDR3 is CASRATGYGYTF. CDR3 DNA sequence: TGTGCCAGCAGAGCTACAGGGTACGGCTACACCTTC. The gene calls are TRBV2 and TRBJ1-2; D might be TRBD1 (6 bases). This CDR3 contains 12 residues. In germline, CDR1 is SNHLY, CDR2 FYNNEI. With 6 bases removed from V and 8 bases from J, the gap between germline ends came to 13 bases.

The chain carries TRBV3-1 (or the pseudogene TRBV3-2) and TRBJ2-3; weak D call: TRBD2 (5 bases). This CDR3 comprises 15 residues. Germline values: CDR1 LGHDT, CDR2 YNNKEL (reference sequence). Trimming pared 3 bases from V and 4 bases from J, leaving 14 bases between. CDR3 sequence (DNA): TGTGCCAGCAGCCAGGCACCTACACTAGCAGATACGCAGTATTTT. Its translation: CASSQAPTLADTQYF.

V is TRBV4-1 and J is TRBJ2-5; TRBD2 agrees at 9 bases. Per the germline V gene, CDR1 is MGHRA and CDR2 is YSYEKL. Trimming took 0 bases from V and 1 from J; bases not matched to a gene: 6. The CDR3 contains 17 residues. The CDR3 reads CASSQEPAGGIQETQYF. In nucleotides, the CDR3 is TGCGCCAGCAGCCAAGAGCCAGCGGGGGGAATCCAAGAGACCCAGTACTTC.

This clone has a single count. DNA of the CDR3: TGTGCCAGTAGTCTCTACCAGGGTTATGGCTACACCTTC. Protein sequence: CASSLYQGYGYTF. The chain has TRBV19 and TRBJ1-2, with a possible D match to TRBD1 (5 bases). In germline, CDR1 is LNHDA, CDR2 SQIVND (reference sequence). The CDR3 is 13 amino acids. Trimming took 5 bases from V and 5 from J, leaving 12 bases between them.

This clone was observed a handful of times. This chain links TRBV24-1 with TRBJ2-5, with 12 nucleotides matching TRBD2. Germline V CDR1 and CDR2: KGHDR, SFDVKD. With V trimmed by 3 bases and J by 4 bases, 5 bases remained unmatched. The CDR3 contains 16 residues. The CDR3 DNA reads TGTGCCACCAGTGATGCCCGGACTAGCGGGGTAGAGACCCAGTACTTC. It encodes CATSDARTSGVETQYF.

V gene TRBV27 combines with J gene TRBJ1-6; D call uncertain. Germline V lookup: CDR1 MNHEY, CDR2 SMNVEV (reference sequence). This CDR3 is built from 16 residues. Trimming shortened V by 0 bases and J by 0 bases, and 6 bases separated the two germline ends. Written as DNA, the CDR3 is TGTGCCAGCAGTTTATCTGCAGGCTCCTATAATTCACCCCTCCACTTT. Protein: CASSLSAGSYNSPLHF.

V and J are TRBV6-1 and TRBJ2-7, with D tentatively TRBD2 (7 bases). The CDR3 is made up of 16 amino acids. Per the germline V gene, CDR1 is MNHNS and CDR2 is SASEGT. V lost 2 bases and J lost 1, with 15 bases in between. CDR3 protein: CASSEQWGGFSYEQYF. CDR3 sequence (DNA): TGTGCCAGCAGTGAACAGTGGGGGGGCTTTTCCTACGAGCAGTACTTC.

J is TRBJ2-3 and V is TRBV7-9, with D tentatively TRBD2 (5 bases). Germline values: CDR1 SEHNR, CDR2 FQNEAQ (reference sequence). Trimming left V 4 bases short and J 2 bases short, with 10 bases between. The CDR3 has 14 amino acids. The CDR3 sequence is CASSSQRNTDTQYF. The DNA of the CDR3 is TGTGCCAGCAGCTCCCAGCGGAACACAGATACGCAGTATTTT. Looking up the rest from reference TRBV7-9 and TRBJ2-3 gives the full variable domain: DTGVSQNPRHKITKRGQNVTFRCDPISEHNRLYWYRQTLGQGPEFLTYFQNEAQLEKSRLLSDRFSAERPKGSFSTLEIQRTEQGDSAMYLCASSSQRNTDTQYFGPGTRLTVL.

This clone appeared once. The genes are TRBV29-1 and TRBJ1-2; TRBD1 aligns across 10 bases. The CDR3 loop spans 13 amino acids. CDR1 and CDR2 (germline): SQVTM, ANQGSEA. V trimming: 7 bases; J trimming: 4 bases; junction bases outside the gene matches: 6. CDR3 region: CSAEGQGIYGYTF. The CDR3, as DNA: TGCAGCGCCGAGGGACAGGGGATCTATGGCTACACCTTC.

V usage is TRBV7-9 and J usage is TRBJ2-1; 11 bases map to TRBD2. V was clipped by 4 bases and J by 9 bases; unmatched bases: 8. This CDR3 region has 15 residues. CDR1 SEHNR and CDR2 FQNEAQ come from the germline V gene (reference sequence). CDR3 DNA: TGTGCCAGCAGCTCACTAGCGGGGGCTGCAGCTGAGCAGTTCTTC. It is translated as CASSSLAGAAAEQFF.

This chain joins TRBV6-5 and TRBJ1-5, with D uncertain. Germline V gives CDR1 MNHEY, CDR2 SVGAGI. V dropped 7 bases and J dropped 7 bases, with 5 bases sitting between them. The CDR3 is 10 residues long. In nucleotides, the CDR3 is TGTGCCAGCAACCGGCAGCCCCAGCATTTT. Protein: CASNRQPQHF.

This clone was recorded a few times. The CDR3 DNA follows: TGTGCCAGCTCACCCCTCGGGTCAGAGAACACTGAAGCTTTCTTT. It translates to CASSPLGSENTEAFF. The V and J genes are TRBV18 and TRBJ1-1; D is ambiguous. Germline CDR1 reads KGHSH; CDR2 reads LQKENI. V was clipped by 3 bases and J by 1 base, with 12 bases between them. The CDR3 is 15 residues long.

The rearrangement uses TRBV6-6 and TRBJ2-3, with TRBD2 matching over 14 bases. V lost 7 bases and J lost 14; bases outside the gene matches: 11. The germline gives CDR1 MNHNY, CDR2 SVGAGI (reference sequence). This CDR3 spans 14 amino acids. The CDR3 loop reads CASTTGLAGVRLYF. CDR3 DNA sequence: TGTGCCAGCACCACGGGACTAGCGGGGGTAAGGCTGTATTTT.

CDR3 coding DNA: TGTGCCAGTAGTCCCCGGGGTGATGAGCAGTTCTTC. It specifies CASSPRGDEQFF. The V call is TRBV19, the J call TRBJ2-1; tentatively, D is TRBD2 (5 bases). The germline V and J ends were trimmed by 5 bases and 8 bases, with 10 bases remaining between them. Germline V gives CDR1 LNHDA, CDR2 SQIVND (reference sequence). The CDR3 contains 12 residues.

The V gene is TRBV5-6, the J gene TRBJ1-2; D gene ambiguous. The CDR3 runs 12 residues. Trimming removed 4 bases at V and 4 bases at J, with 8 bases between. The germline V gene has CDR1 SGHDT and CDR2 YYEEEE. In nucleotides, the CDR3 is TGTGCCAGCAGCGTAGAGGTCTATGGCTACACCTTC. Translation gives CASSVEVYGYTF.

The rearrangement joins TRBV27 to TRBJ1-5; perhaps TRBD1 as D (6 bases). Germline V gene sequence: CDR1 MNHEY, CDR2 SMNVEV (reference sequence). The CDR3 covers 14 residues. Trimming shortened V by 7 bases and J by 4 bases, and 14 bases separated the two germline ends. CDR3 nucleotides: TGTGCCAGCAAACAGGGTTTAGGTAATCAGCCCCAGCATTTT. The encoded protein is CASKQGLGNQPQHF.

The chain links TRBV4-1 to TRBJ2-2; maybe TRBD2 (5 bases). Germline V CDR1 and CDR2: MGHRA, YSYEKL. This CDR3 contains 15 residues. V was cut by 4 bases and J by 4 bases, with 13 bases left in between. DNA of the CDR3: TGCGCCAGCAGCCTCGGGATGAGTTCCACCGGGGAGCTGTTTTTT. Its protein is CASSLGMSSTGELFF.

This clone was seen just once. The chain joins TRBV6-5 to TRBJ2-7; D possibly corresponds to TRBD1 (6 bases). Germline V lookup: CDR1 MNHEY, CDR2 SVGAGI. Between the trimmed V and J ends, which lost 4 bases and 4 bases, there was a span of 11 bases. The CDR3 covers 13 residues. CDR3 bases: TGTGCCAGCAGTTCACAGGGCTGGTACGAGCAGTACTTC. Translated, it gives CASSSQGWYEQYF.

This rearrangement joins TRBV7-9 to TRBJ1-3; 10 positions match TRBD1. V lost 5 bases and J lost 8; bases outside the gene matches: 12. This CDR3 has 16 residues. CDR1 SEHNR and CDR2 FQNEAQ come from the germline V gene (reference sequence). The CDR3 DNA sequence: TGTGCCAGCAGCACAGGGACAGGGGACGTAGGAGACACCATATATTTT. Amino acid sequence: CASSTGTGDVGDTIYF.

The chain has TRBV4-1 and TRBJ2-1; D might be TRBD2 (5 bases). This CDR3 is 13 amino acids long. Germline values: CDR1 MGHRA, CDR2 YSYEKL. V dropped 4 bases and J dropped 8 bases, with 12 bases sitting between them. CDR3 nucleotides: TGCGCCAGCAGCCCGGGGAAGGAAGATGAGCAGTTCTTC. Amino acid sequence: CASSPGKEDEQFF.

This chain connects TRBV7-9 to TRBJ2-3; 11 bases align to TRBD2. With 5 bases clipped from V and 0 bases from J, the junction kept 4 bases outside the gene matches. Germline V gene lookup returns CDR1 SEHNR and CDR2 FQNEAQ (reference sequence). CDR3 length: 16 residues. The CDR3 spells CASSQRTSGSTDTQYF. The CDR3, as DNA: TGTGCCAGCAGCCAAAGGACTAGCGGGAGCACAGATACGCAGTATTTT. Supplemented by reference TRBV7-9 and TRBJ2-3, the full variable domain reads DTGVSQNPRHKITKRGQNVTFRCDPISEHNRLYWYRQTLGQGPEFLTYFQNEAQLEKSRLLSDRFSAERPKGSFSTLEIQRTEQGDSAMYLCASSQRTSGSTDTQYFGPGTRLTVL.

V is TRBV4-3 and J is TRBJ1-2; 9 bases line up with TRBD1. The V and J ends lost 0 bases and 2 bases, in that order; junction bases with no gene match: 4. Germline V gene lookup returns CDR1 LGHNA and CDR2 YSLEER. The length of the CDR3 is 16 residues. CDR3 nucleotides: TGCGCCAGCAGCCAAGACCCCGGGACAGGGAACTATGGCTACACCTTC. Translating it yields CASSQDPGTGNYGYTF.